Listed below are T cell receptor beta chains from one sample, sequenced in a study of blood T cell repertoires in COVID-19. Assay used: immunoSEQ multiplex PCR; TCRdb lists only in-frame clones, some missing. The data show a few hundred thousand clones, with almost 90% seen just once and less than 3.5% held by the top ten. Source material: peripheral blood. The receptors were gathered from a woman under 40 with COVID-19, enrolled during active disease. The CDR3 runs from the conserved cysteine through the conserved F or W. A D gene is named only where the DNA matches it firmly. Rows give clone size only sometimes, using once, few, many, or a class for an expanded clone.

j_call: TRBJ1-2; clone_size: -; d_call: -; v_call: TRBV28; cdr3_nt: TGTGCCAGCAGGCCGCAGGGTTTGGATGGCTACACCTTC; cdr3_aa: CASRPQGLDGYTF
j_call: TRBJ2-7; clone_size: -; d_call: -; v_call: TRBV28; cdr3_nt: TGTGCCAGCAGTTTCGCGTACGAGCAGTACTTC; cdr3_aa: CASSFAYEQYF
j_call: TRBJ2-6; clone_size: -; d_call: TRBD1; v_call: TRBV5-4; cdr3_nt: TGTGCCAGCAGCCCTGGGACAGGGATCACCTCTGGGGCCAACGTCCTGACTTTC; cdr3_aa: CASSPGTGITSGANVLTF
j_call: TRBJ2-5; clone_size: few; d_call: TRBD2; v_call: TRBV6-2/TRBV6-3; cdr3_nt: TGTGCCAGCAGTTACTATGGACTAGGGGAAGAGACCCAGTACTTC; cdr3_aa: CASSYYGLGEETQYF
j_call: TRBJ2-7; clone_size: -; d_call: -; v_call: TRBV9; cdr3_nt: TGTGCCAGCAGCGTAGAGGGGAACGAGCAGTACTTC; cdr3_aa: CASSVEGNEQYF
j_call: TRBJ2-1; clone_size: -; d_call: TRBD2; v_call: TRBV19; cdr3_nt: TGTGCCAGTAGTATGGGACTAGCGGGAGTATGGAATGAGCAGTTCTTC; cdr3_aa: CASSMGLAGVWNEQFF
j_call: TRBJ1-5; clone_size: -; d_call: TRBD1; v_call: TRBV29-1; cdr3_nt: TGCAGCGTTACGTATGGGACAGGGGGCAATCAGCCCCAGCATTTT; cdr3_aa: CSVTYGTGGNQPQHF
j_call: TRBJ1-2; clone_size: -; d_call: -; v_call: TRBV6-5; cdr3_nt: TGTGCCAGCAGGCCAATCCTTGGGAGAGGCTACACCTTC; cdr3_aa: CASRPILGRGYTF
j_call: TRBJ2-7; clone_size: -; d_call: -; v_call: TRBV5-1; cdr3_nt: TGCGCCAGCAGCTTGGCAGCGACGTTTTACGAGCAGTACTTC; cdr3_aa: CASSLAATFYEQYF
j_call: TRBJ2-7; clone_size: -; d_call: TRBD1; v_call: TRBV15; cdr3_nt: TGTGCCACCAGCCGGGACAGGGGTTACGAGCAGTACTTC; cdr3_aa: CATSRDRGYEQYF
j_call: TRBJ1-3; clone_size: -; d_call: -; v_call: TRBV5-1; cdr3_nt: TGCGCCAGCAGCACAGGCTCTGGAAACACCATATATTTT; cdr3_aa: CASSTGSGNTIYF